This T cell receptor (beta chain) was sequenced during a study of blood T cell repertoires in COVID-19. Background on the study: Samples taken during acute and convalescent COVID-19 were collected in the United States, Italy and Spain. Nucleic acid was either cDNA or gDNA, and it came from T cells, B-cell-depleted T cells, or PBMCs.

Germline CDR1 reads LNHDA; CDR2 reads SQIVND (reference sequence). The ends lost 5 bases at V and 6 bases at J; junction bases unmatched: 5. The CDR3 contains 13 residues. Per the authors' pipeline: Amplification of reference gene primers provided the estimated nucleated cell counts. The method was immunoSEQ multiplex PCR; TCRdb's version includes in-frame clones alone and lacks a portion of them. V, J and clone size were drawn from that table, and D and trimming were deduced from the DNA. The data show over 130,000 clones, 80% to 85% seen once. The chain uses TRBV19 and TRBJ1-2; 8 bases match TRBD1. Sequences were obtained from peripheral blood. The source is a human donor in a cohort sampled during active COVID-19. This chain's CDR3 is CASSPMTGDGYTF. CDR3 nucleotides: TGTGCCAGTAGTCCCATGACAGGGGATGGCTACACCTTC.